One and the same sample provided the 4 T cell receptor beta chains below, sequenced in a study of blood T cell repertoires in COVID-19. The data were produced by immunoSEQ multiplex PCR, yet TCRdb's version contains in-frame clones alone and is incomplete. The sample records some 200,000 clones, 60% to 85% being singletons. Sequenced sample: peripheral blood. These receptors originate from a woman between 65 and 79 years old with acute or convalescent COVID-19.

The chain joins TRBV21-1 to TRBJ2-7; the table's D call TRBD1 went unverified against the DNA. TRBV21-1 constitutes a pseudogene. The CDR3 runs 15 residues. The CDR3 DNA follows: TGTGCCAGCAGCAAAGTGCTCCGGGACAGCAGCGAGCAGTACGTC. Its protein product is CASSKVLRDSSEQYV.

This clone has at least ten counts. The chain links TRBV19 to TRBJ2-2, with D possibly TRBD1 on 6 matching bases. This CDR3 has 15 residues. CDR1 is LNHDA and CDR2 is SQIVND in the germline V gene (reference sequence). Between the trimmed V and J ends, which lost 7 bases and 1 base, there was a span of 13 bases. The CDR3 spells CASKQGSGNTGELFF. The CDR3 DNA reads as TGTGCCAGTAAACAGGGTAGTGGGAACACCGGGGAGCTGTTTTTT.

A single count supports this clone. The chain combines TRBV20-1 with TRBJ2-7, with 9 bases lining up with TRBD2. Looked up from germline, CDR1 is DFQATT and CDR2 is SNEGSKA (reference sequence). The V and J ends lost 3 bases and 7 bases, in that order; junction bases with no gene match: 13. The CDR3 loop spans 15 amino acids. CDR3 residues: CSASGGGGPLMEQYF. CDR3 nucleotides: TGCAGTGCTAGTGGCGGGGGGGGCCCTCTGATGGAGCAGTACTTC.

This chain joins TRBV5-1 and TRBJ1-2, with a possible D match to TRBD1 (5 bases). Per germline, CDR1 SGHRS and CDR2 YFSETQ. CDR3 length equals 14 residues. Deletions cut 0 bases from V and 4 bases from J, with 10 bases between. CDR3 sequence reads: CASSLGGGVYGYTF. DNA of the CDR3: TGCGCCAGCAGCTTGGGCGGAGGGGTCTATGGCTACACCTTC.